This paragraph reports one TCR beta chain. Its antigen remains unidentified. Base qualities are missing; no much larger clone stands one base away. Genomic DNA was used as template for profiling of TCR beta VDJ combinations and CDR3 sequences. An Illumina HiSeq 2000 was used for TCR repertoire sequencing. The authors processed their data as follows. Repertoires were assessed using TRBV/TRBJ rearrangement plots, CDR3 size and DJ length profiles, and Simpson's diversity index. The immunodominant clone was defined as the most abundant DNA sequence in deep sequencing data. CDR3 amino acid sequences were screened for sharing across subjects and compared with published repertoires and the VDJdb database. TCRdb handled the public reads itself, with Q25 trimming in fastp and clone calling in MiXCR, and kept productive beta chains. Merged by CDR3 protein, the rows form single entries marked with the most common genes and DNA. The V and J calls, along with clone size, are taken from TCRdb and not from the paper's own processing. The sample table records roughly 260,000 distinct CDR3 sequences; approximately 45% of these occur just once. Jointly, the top ten make up roughly 8% of the sample.

From cysteine to phenylalanine, the CDR3 is 16 amino acids long. Left in the record is the CDR3 DNA by itself, 48 bases read in frame from the first base. The V end loses 0 bases and the J end loses 6 bases, and a stretch of 15 bases separates them. CDR1 is given as SGHKS and CDR2 as YYEKEE, both from the germline V gene (reference sequence). These data are taken from a study of CD8+CD57+ T cells in acquired aplastic anemia (dated by TCRdb to 2017 to 2018). Regarding the study in general: DNA extracted from sorted CD4+ and CD8+ cells had a mean of about 3.2 ug, with a range of roughly 0.2 to 30 ug. A CD8+CD57+ expansion meant a frequency higher than the mean frequency seen in healthy subjects.

Flow cytometry had shown CD8+CD57+ cell expansion in the patients selected for sequencing. Every patient had a diagnosis of severe acquired aplastic anemia based on International Study of Aplastic Anemia and Agranulocytosis and Camitta criteria. No patient had received any therapy when blood was sampled. In the study, sorted CD4+ and CD8+ blood T cells from patients with severe aplastic anemia and from healthy subjects underwent deep sequencing of TCR repertoires. Patients were enrolled in the USA under clinicaltrials.gov protocols 00001620, 01623167, 00001397, 00071045, 00081523 and 00961064. Ficoll-Paque density gradient centrifugation was used to isolate peripheral blood mononuclear cells. Before DNA was extracted, CD4+ and CD8+ T cells were sorted using either FACS or magnetic beads. The research as a whole found: Patients and healthy controls showed no significant difference in CD8+ Simpson's diversity (P=0.060). About 29 CD8+ CDR3 sequences were found to be shared between patients and controls, but these sequences appeared to be highly expressed in patients and within the immunodominant clones of the patients.

This clonotype originated in a human donor with aplastic anemia. The source material was sorted CD4+, CD8+, or CD8+CD57+ T cells (not recorded which) from PBMCs. The rearrangement joined TRBV5-5 to TRBJ2-2; the D segment cannot be called with confidence. The sequenced DNA: TGTGCCAGCAGCTTGGTGCGGCTAGGTTGGGCCGGGGAGCTGTTTTTT. Its translation is CASSLVRLGWAGELFF.